The 30 T cell receptor beta chains below all came from one sample that was sequenced in a study of T cells expressing NK-cell markers. TCRdb re-called the 5' RACE reads; every CDR3 protein appears as one record, without DNA. The table lists about 540,000 distinct CDR3 sequences. Input material: blood T cells: a sorted CD56 or NKG2C T cell subset, CD4+ or CD8+ T cells, or bulk PBMC T cells (not recorded which). The source of these receptors is a man between 18 and 29 years old in good health.

The J gene is TRBJ2-7, the V gene TRBV6-2 or TRBV6-3. The CDR3 is 13 amino acids. CDR1 MNHEY and CDR2 SVGEGT come from the germline V gene. Here the CDR3 reads CASSSSFSYEQYF.

This chain links TRBV20-1 with TRBJ2-3; as DNA is missing, the TRBD2 call by TCRdb cannot be tested. Germline CDR1 is DFQATT and CDR2 is SNEGSKA (reference sequence). This CDR3 contains 14 residues. CDR3: CSVLDSWERDTQYF.

J is TRBJ1-6 and V is TRBV6-1; the D gene TCRdb calls, TRBD1, cannot be checked with no DNA. Germline V gene data show CDR1 as MNHNS and CDR2 as SASEGT. This CDR3 region has 14 residues. CDR3 in amino acids: CASDATGDNSPLHF.

The chain combines TRBV20-1 with TRBJ2-3. Germline V gene lookup returns CDR1 DFQATT and CDR2 SNEGSKA (reference sequence). The CDR3 is 13 residues long. CDR3 sequence reads: CSAISAWQDTQYF.

CDR3 in amino acids: CASSGDSDTDTQYF. This chain uses TRBV5-8 with TRBJ2-3; TCRdb lists TRBD1, though no DNA is available to test this call. CDR1 is SGHTS and CDR2 is YDEGEE in the germline V gene. The CDR3 extends over 14 amino acids.

This rearrangement joins TRBV12-3 or TRBV12-4 to TRBJ2-5; TCRdb selects TRBD2, and the lack of DNA leaves this call unchecked. The CDR3 extends over 13 amino acids. The CDR3 sequence is CPSTLGREETQYF.

The chain has TRBV7-9 and TRBJ2-7; TCRdb returns TRBD2, unconfirmable since there is no DNA. CDR1 and CDR2 (germline): SEHNR, FQNEAQ (reference sequence). CDR3 size: 15 residues. CDR3 residues: CASSNLAGVTYEQYF.

The rearrangement uses TRBV12-3 or TRBV12-4 and TRBJ2-1; TCRdb proposes TRBD2, but this gene call is untestable without DNA. The CDR3 extends over 18 amino acids. CDR3 protein: CASSLGTVAREGDNEQFF.

The chain links TRBV5-1 to TRBJ2-5; TCRdb picks TRBD2, but there is no DNA to check that call. This CDR3 contains 17 residues. Germline CDR1 is SGHRS and CDR2 is YFSETQ. The CDR3 spells CASSLAVQAGAEETQYF. Using reference TRBV5-1 and TRBJ2-5 for the parts outside the CDR3, the full variable domain is KAGVTQTPRYLIKTRGQQVTLSCSPISGHRSVSWYQQTPGQGLQFLFEYFSETQRNKGNFPGRFSGRQFSNSRSEMNVSTLELGDSALYLCASSLAVQAGAEETQYFGPGTRLLVL.

This rearrangement joins TRBV20-1 to TRBJ2-7. The CDR3 contains 13 residues. Per the germline V gene, CDR1 is DFQATT and CDR2 is SNEGSKA (reference sequence). CDR3 amino acids: CSARSSLLDEQYF.

The V and J genes are TRBV7-6 and TRBJ1-1; the TCRdb call, TRBD1, lacks DNA for checking. CDR1 and CDR2 (germline): SGHVS, FNYEAQ. CDR3 length: 15 residues. The chain's CDR3 is CASSPDPGQGAEAFF.

The chain couples TRBV24-1 to TRBJ2-1; TCRdb returns TRBD2, unconfirmable since there is no DNA. Germline V lookup: CDR1 KGHDR, CDR2 SFDVKD. The CDR3 is 15 amino acids. CDR3 amino acids: CATSQSGSLNNEQFF.

CDR3 sequence: CSARDSGTGVPDTQYF. The chain uses TRBV20-1 and TRBJ2-3; TCRdb calls TRBD1, which cannot be checked without DNA. Germline-derived CDR1 and CDR2 are DFQATT and SNEGSKA (reference sequence). This CDR3 region has 16 residues.

The V gene is TRBV6-2 or TRBV6-3, the J gene TRBJ2-7. Looked up from germline, CDR1 is MNHEY and CDR2 is SVGEGT. The CDR3 spans 12 residues. The CDR3 protein is CAGGRSSYEQYF.

The chain's CDR3 is CSARPSGRDYNEQFF. The chain employs TRBV20-1 and TRBJ2-1; the TRBD2 assignment by TCRdb is unverifiable without DNA. CDR1 and CDR2 (germline): DFQATT, SNEGSKA (reference sequence). The CDR3 consists of 15 residues.

The rearrangement joins TRBV27 to TRBJ2-7. CDR1 is MNHEY and CDR2 is SMNVEV in the germline V gene (reference sequence). The CDR3 extends over 14 amino acids. The CDR3 reads CASSLNLVRSQQYF.

The chain uses TRBV7-2 and TRBJ2-1; absent DNA, TCRdb's TRBD2 call cannot be checked. Germline loops: CDR1 SGHTA, CDR2 FQGNSA. This CDR3 region has 16 residues. The CDR3 region is CASSLVGLAGENEQFF.

The chain's CDR3 is CASSTPRGGGYTF. The V call is TRBV21-1, the J call TRBJ1-2; TCRdb calls TRBD1, which cannot be checked without DNA. TRBV21-1 constitutes a pseudogene. The length of the CDR3 is 13 residues.

The chain links TRBV30 to TRBJ2-5. This CDR3 has 12 amino acids. Germline V gene data show CDR1 as GTSNPN and CDR2 as SVGIG (reference sequence). CDR3 amino acids: CAWSGIEETQYF. The whole variable domain, filled in from reference TRBV30 and TRBJ2-5, reads SQTIHQWPATLVQPVGSPLSLECTVEGTSNPNLYWYRQAAGRGLQLLFYSVGIGQISSEVPQNLSASRPQDRQFILSSKKLLLSDSGFYLCAWSGIEETQYFGPGTRLLVL.

V is TRBV4-3 and J is TRBJ2-7; no DNA is available, so the TRBD1 call from TCRdb remains unchecked. This CDR3 region has 15 residues. The germline V gene encodes CDR1 LGHNA and CDR2 YSLEER. This CDR3 reads CASSQEPGGTSEQYF.

The chain is built from TRBV24-1 and TRBJ2-2. The CDR3 length is 13 residues. In germline, CDR1 is KGHDR, CDR2 SFDVKD. The CDR3: CATSRDVTGELFF.

This chain connects TRBV28 to TRBJ2-3. The germline V gene encodes CDR1 MDHEN and CDR2 SYDVKM. The CDR3 covers 14 residues. The CDR3 reads CATSPDGSTDTQYF.

The chain joins TRBV12-3 or TRBV12-4 to TRBJ2-3; TCRdb names TRBD1, which stays unverified in the absence of DNA. The CDR3 extends over 15 amino acids. The CDR3 spells CASSLDRGRTDTQYF.

The chain joins TRBV18 to TRBJ2-1; without DNA, the TCRdb call of TRBD1 cannot be checked. CDR3 length equals 17 residues. Germline-derived CDR1 and CDR2 are KGHSH and LQKENI. CDR3 sequence: CASSPWRGQSSYNEQFF.

The V call is TRBV6-5, the J call TRBJ1-1; TCRdb indicates TRBD1, and absent DNA this call remains unverified. From germline, CDR1 is MNHEY and CDR2 SVGAGI. There are 16 residues in the CDR3. The CDR3 region is CASSYSGTGRTIEAFF.

This chain uses TRBV5-1 with TRBJ2-6. Germline-derived CDR1 and CDR2 are SGHRS and YFSETQ. This CDR3 comprises 17 residues. The CDR3 sequence is CASSLATASSGANVLTF. The entire variable domain, with the rest obtained from reference TRBV5-1 and TRBJ2-6, is as follows: KAGVTQTPRYLIKTRGQQVTLSCSPISGHRSVSWYQQTPGQGLQFLFEYFSETQRNKGNFPGRFSGRQFSNSRSEMNVSTLELGDSALYLCASSLATASSGANVLTFGAGSRLTVL.

The chain combines TRBV27 with TRBJ2-7. Germline V gene sequence: CDR1 MNHEY, CDR2 SMNVEV (reference sequence). This CDR3 is 15 amino acids long. The CDR3 is CASSHTPLGTYEQYF.

V and J are TRBV6-1 and TRBJ2-7. The CDR3 extends over 14 amino acids. Germline V gene sequence: CDR1 MNHNS, CDR2 SASEGT. CDR3 residues: CASRAAGGSYEQYF.

V usage is TRBV9 and J usage is TRBJ2-5; TCRdb's D call of TRBD2 is untestable without DNA. Germline values: CDR1 SGDLS, CDR2 YYNGEE. CDR3 size: 13 residues. The CDR3: CASSSLTGETQYF.

The rearrangement uses TRBV7-9 and TRBJ2-5. The CDR3 totals 15 residues. The germline V gene encodes CDR1 SEHNR and CDR2 FQNEAQ (reference sequence). The CDR3 reads CASSSASGFGETQYF.